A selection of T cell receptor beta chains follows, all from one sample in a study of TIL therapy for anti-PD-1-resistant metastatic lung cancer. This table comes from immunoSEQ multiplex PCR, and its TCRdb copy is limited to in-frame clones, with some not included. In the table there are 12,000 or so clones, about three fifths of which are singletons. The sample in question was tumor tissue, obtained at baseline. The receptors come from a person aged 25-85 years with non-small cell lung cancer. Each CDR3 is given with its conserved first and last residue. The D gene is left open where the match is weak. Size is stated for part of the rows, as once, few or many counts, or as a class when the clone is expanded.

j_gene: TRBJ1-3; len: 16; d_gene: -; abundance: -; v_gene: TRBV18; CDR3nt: TGTGCCAGCTCACCAAAGGCAGGCCTCTCTGGAAACACCATATATTTT; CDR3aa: CASSPKAGLSGNTIYF
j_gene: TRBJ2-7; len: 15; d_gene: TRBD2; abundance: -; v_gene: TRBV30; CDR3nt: TGTGCCTGGGGCGAAATAGGACTAGCGACCCACGAGCAGTACTTC; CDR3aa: CAWGEIGLATHEQYF
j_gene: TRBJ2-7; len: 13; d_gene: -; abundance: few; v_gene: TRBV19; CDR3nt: TGTGCCAGTAGGAGACTCGGTACCTACGAGCAGTACTTC; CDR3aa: CASRRLGTYEQYF
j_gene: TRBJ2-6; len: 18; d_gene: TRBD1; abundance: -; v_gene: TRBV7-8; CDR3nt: TGTGCCAGCAGCTTAGTCGGGACAGATCACTCTGGGGCCAACGTCCTGACTTTC; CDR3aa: CASSLVGTDHSGANVLTF
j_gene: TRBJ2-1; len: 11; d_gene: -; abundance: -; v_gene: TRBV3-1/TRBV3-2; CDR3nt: TGTGCCAGCAGCCTAGGCGTCGAGCAGTTCTTC; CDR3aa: CASSLGVEQFF
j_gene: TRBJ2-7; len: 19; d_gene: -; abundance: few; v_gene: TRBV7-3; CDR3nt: TGTGCCAGCAAAAGCCGGGGGCTAGCGGAGGATAATAGCTCCTACGAGCAGTACTTC; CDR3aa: CASKSRGLAEDNSSYEQYF
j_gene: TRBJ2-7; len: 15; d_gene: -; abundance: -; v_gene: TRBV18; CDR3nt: TGTGCCAGCTCGCCGGGCCTAGATCGCCCCTACGAGCAGTACTTC; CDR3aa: CASSPGLDRPYEQYF
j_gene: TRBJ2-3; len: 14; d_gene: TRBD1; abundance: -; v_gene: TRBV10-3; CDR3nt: TGTGCCATCAGTAGACAGGGTAGCACAGATACGCAGTATTTT; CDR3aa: CAISRQGSTDTQYF
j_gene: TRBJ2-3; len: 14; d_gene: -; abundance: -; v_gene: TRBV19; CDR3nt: TGTGCCAGTAGTATAGACTCCAGGGGTGATACGCAGTATTTT; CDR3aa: CASSIDSRGDTQYF
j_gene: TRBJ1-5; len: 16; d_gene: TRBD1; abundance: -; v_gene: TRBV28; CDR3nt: TGTGCCAGCAGTTACTCCGGGACAGGGTCGGGTCAGCCCCAGCATTTT; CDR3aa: CASSYSGTGSGQPQHF
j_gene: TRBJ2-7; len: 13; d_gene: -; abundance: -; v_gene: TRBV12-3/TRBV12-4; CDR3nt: TGTGCCAGCAGTGCGGATCTCTCCTACGAGCAGTACTTC; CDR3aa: CASSADLSYEQYF
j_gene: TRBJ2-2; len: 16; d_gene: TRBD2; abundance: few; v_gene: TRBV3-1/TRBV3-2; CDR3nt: TGTGCCAGCAGCCCCTATCGGTGGGCGGGAGCCGGGGAGCTGTTTTTT; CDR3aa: CASSPYRWAGAGELFF
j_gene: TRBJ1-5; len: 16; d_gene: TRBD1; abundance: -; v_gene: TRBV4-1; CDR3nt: TGCGCCAGCAGCCGGCACAGGGGGCAGAGGGATCAGCCCCAGCATTTT; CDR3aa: CASSRHRGQRDQPQHF
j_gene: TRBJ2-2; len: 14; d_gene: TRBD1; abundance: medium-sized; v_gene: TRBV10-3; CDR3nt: TGTGCCATCACTAGACAGGGTGGGACCGGGGAGCTGTTTTTT; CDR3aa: CAITRQGGTGELFF
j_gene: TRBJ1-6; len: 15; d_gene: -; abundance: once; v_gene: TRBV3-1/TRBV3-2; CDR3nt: TGTGCCAGCAAGGATTGGGGCAGGTCTAATTCACCCCTCCACTTT; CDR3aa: CASKDWGRSNSPLHF
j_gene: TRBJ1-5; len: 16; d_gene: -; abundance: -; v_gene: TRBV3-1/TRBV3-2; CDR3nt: TGTGCCAGCAGCCAAGGACAGCTCTTGGGCAATCAGCCCCAGCATTTT; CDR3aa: CASSQGQLLGNQPQHF